This T cell receptor (beta chain) was sequenced in a study of CD8 T cells in Susac syndrome. Random hexamers were used to reverse transcribe an amount of about 0.45 to 1 ug RNA. Each CDR3 protein is one row after TCRdb ran MiXCR on the immunoSEQ multiplex PCR reads. Of about 150,000 distinct CDR3 sequences in the sample, around 96% were seen once. Recently defined diagnostic criteria classed the Susac syndrome patients as definite or probable. Negative isolation was used for CD8+ and CD4+ T cells and FACS enrichment for TEMRA cells. Sequenced: CD4+ T cells from PBMCs. This TCR was recovered from a human donor with Susac syndrome.

CDR3 sequence reads: CASSPGLAEYNEQFF. The CDR3 DNA follows: TGTGCCAGCAGCCCGGGACTAGCGGAATACAATGAGCAGTTCTTC. This chain connects TRBV7-2 to TRBJ2-1; 11 bases fit TRBD2. Trimming cost V 5 bases and J 4 bases; bases outside gene matches: 4. The CDR3 spans 15 residues. Per germline, CDR1 SGHTA and CDR2 FQGNSA.